This T cell receptor (beta chain) was obtained from a study of molecular identifiers for immune sequencing clone quantification. Sorted naive CD8 T cells, roughly 19,000 to 1,100,000, were sequenced from 10%, 30% or 50% RNA. Sorting selected naive CD8 T cells with a CD8+CD4-CCR7+CD45RA+ phenotype. Trimming left V 2 bases short and J 4 bases short, with 11 bases between. This CDR3 comprises 14 residues. Germline V lookup: CDR1 MNHEY, CDR2 SVGAGI. From the PCR reads, TCRdb called clonotypes with MiXCR, one entry per CDR3 protein. Of 490,000 or so distinct CDR3 sequences in the sample, roughly 25% are singletons; the top ten hold under 0.8%. This clonotype has more than one count but fewer than ten.

Sample: naive CD8+ T cells from blood, with Jurkat cell RNA spiked in. Subset meaning: FACS-sorted CD8+CD4-CCR7+CD45RA+ naive T cells. This clonotype was sampled from a human donor in good health. Some libraries in this study had Jurkat cell RNA spiked in. The V and J genes are TRBV6-5 and TRBJ1-1; D remains ambiguous. The CDR3 nucleotides read TGTGCCAGCAGTTACAATGGGGTGGGCACTGAAGCTTTCTTT. Residues: CASSYNGVGTEAFF.